This T cell receptor (beta chain) was identified during a study of cytomegalovirus exposure and HLA in healthy donors. Clones were read by immunoSEQ multiplex PCR, and TCRdb kept only the in-frame ones, dropping some. The sample lists more than 95,000 clones, roughly nine tenths seen once, with about 4.1% in the top ten. The CDR3 spans 13 residues. Deletions cut 3 bases from V and 6 bases from J, with 9 bases between. Germline assignment: CDR1 MDHEN and CDR2 SYDVKM. This sequence was found in a man aged 18-30 years in good health and CMV-seropositive. This chain uses TRBV28 with TRBJ2-1, with D hard to call. The sample consisted of PBMCs. CDR3 DNA: TGTGCCAGCAGTTTGAGGAATGGCAATGAGCAGTTCTTC. This encodes CASSLRNGNEQFF.